This TCR beta chain was found in a study of T-cell memory formation after mild COVID-19. Background on the study: Largely donor-specific TCR clusters were found. Findings and caveats of the study: Detection of some responders pre-infection suggested pre-existing cross-reactive memory T cells participated. Mostly located in CM and EM were contracting CD4+ clones, with contracting CD8+ clones located in EMRA.

Notes on this clonotype: Antigen: not known.

CDR1 is SGHRS and CDR2 is YFSETQ in the germline V gene. This CDR3 is built from 17 residues. The V and J ends lost 4 bases and 0 bases respectively, with 19 bases between them. Constant-segment primers and 5'RACE yielded cDNA libraries for TCR alpha and TCR beta, each carrying sample barcodes and UMIs. TCRdb re-derived calls from the 5' RACE reads in MiXCR, one entry per CDR3 protein. The sample records 550,000 to 600,000 distinct CDR3 sequences, roughly a fifth being singletons. The receptor was derived from an adult woman who had mild COVID-19 (a few samples of this study predate the infection). Cell type and time point are not known. The chain carries TRBV5-1 and TRBJ2-5; D remains unclear. Sequencing was done on a sample of PBMCs or a T cell subset sorted from them (not recorded which). CDR3: CASSPLSGPIHQETQYF. CDR3 nucleotides: TGCGCCAGCAGCCCCTTATCCGGCCCGATACACCAAGAGACCCAGTACTTC.